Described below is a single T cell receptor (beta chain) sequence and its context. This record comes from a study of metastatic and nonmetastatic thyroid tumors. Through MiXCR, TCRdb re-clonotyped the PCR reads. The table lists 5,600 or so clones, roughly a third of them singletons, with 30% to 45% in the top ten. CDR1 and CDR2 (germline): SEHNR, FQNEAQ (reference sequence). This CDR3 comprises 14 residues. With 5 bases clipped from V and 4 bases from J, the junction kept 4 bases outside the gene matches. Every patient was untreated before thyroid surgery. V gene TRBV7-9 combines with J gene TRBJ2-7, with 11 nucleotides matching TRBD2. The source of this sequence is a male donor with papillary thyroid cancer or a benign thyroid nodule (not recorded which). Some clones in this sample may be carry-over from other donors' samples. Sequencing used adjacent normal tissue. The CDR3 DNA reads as TGTGCCAGCAGCGGCCTAGCGGGGGGATACGAGCAGTACTTC. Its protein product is CASSGLAGGYEQYF.